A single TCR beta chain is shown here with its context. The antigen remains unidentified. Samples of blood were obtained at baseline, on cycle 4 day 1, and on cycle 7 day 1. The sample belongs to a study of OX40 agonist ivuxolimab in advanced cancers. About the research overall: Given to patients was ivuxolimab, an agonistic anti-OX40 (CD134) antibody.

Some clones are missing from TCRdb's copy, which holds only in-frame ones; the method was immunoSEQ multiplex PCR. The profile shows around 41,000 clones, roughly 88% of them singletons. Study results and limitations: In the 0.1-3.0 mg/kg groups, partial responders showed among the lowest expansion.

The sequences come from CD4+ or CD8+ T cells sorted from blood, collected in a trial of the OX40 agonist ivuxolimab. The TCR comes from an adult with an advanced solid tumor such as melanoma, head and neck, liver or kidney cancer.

The CDR3 sequence: CASSLGPGSPRETQYF. CDR3 nucleotides: TGCGCCAGCAGCTTAGGGCCAGGGAGCCCGAGGGAGACCCAGTACTTC. The chain couples TRBV5-1 to TRBJ2-5; D possibly matches TRBD1 or TRBD2 (5 bases each). V lost 2 bases to trimming and J lost 5 bases, with 19 bases between them. The germline V gene encodes CDR1 SGHRS and CDR2 YFSETQ. The CDR3 runs 16 residues.